The source of this T cell receptor beta chain is a study of shared clonotypes between healthy human individuals. General study findings and limits: All-four-donor shared clonotypes had higher generation probabilities than non-shared clonotypes did.

A CD45RA-negative memory subset and a CD45RA+ naive subset were separated from the CD4+ cells. Notes on this clone: What it binds is not known.

Assay used: immunoSEQ multiplex PCR; TCRdb lists only in-frame clones, some missing. The sample includes around 2.1 million clones, about 94% of them seen just once. CDR1 is SGHNT and CDR2 is YYREEE in the germline V gene (reference sequence). With V trimmed by 4 bases and J by 5 bases, 9 bases remained unmatched. CDR3 length: 17 residues. This sequence originates from a man younger than 35 in good health. Sequenced input: naive CD4+ T cells sorted from blood. The sample's subset: CD45RA+ positively selected. The chain is built from TRBV5-4 and TRBJ2-5, with 15 bases fitting TRBD2. DNA for the CDR3: TGTGCCAGCAGCCCGGGACTAGCGGGAGGTTGGGGGGAGACCCAGTACTTC. Translation: CASSPGLAGGWGETQYF.